The TCR beta chain described here comes from a study of control samples from healthy donors and cancer patients. Only in-frame clones appear in the TCRdb table, and some are missing; sequencing was by immunoSEQ multiplex PCR. The table has 100,000 or so clones, 75% to 90% seen once; the top ten hold 7.5% to 10%. Germline CDR1 MDHEN, CDR2 SYDVKM. V shed 7 bases and J shed 13 bases, with 19 bases lying between them. The CDR3 is made up of 12 amino acids. This clonotype was sampled from a man aged 30 to 39 in good health. The chain is built from TRBV28 and TRBJ2-5, with D possibly matching TRBD1 (6 bases). The sample was blood. Here the CDR3 DNA reads TGTGCCAGCACCGCTGACAGGCTACGGTGGTACTTC. Its translation is CASTADRLRWYF.